These 21 T cell receptor beta chains were all obtained from the same sample, sequenced in a study of shared clonotypes between healthy human individuals. Method: immunoSEQ multiplex PCR; TCRdb's copy keeps in-frame clones and lacks some. The data show about 1.5 million clones, around 98% seen once. Sequencing input: naive CD4+ T cells sorted from blood. The subset was: CD45RA+ positively selected. The receptor set was obtained from a man aged 25-45 years in good health.

The chain employs TRBV11-2 and TRBJ2-7; 7 nucleotides agree with TRBD2. J lost 2 bases, V lost 1 base, and 11 bases had no gene match. CDR3 length: 17 residues. CDR1 SGHAT and CDR2 FQNNGV come from the germline V gene. The chain's CDR3 is CASSLASWRESTYEQYF. For the CDR3, the DNA is TGTGCCAGCAGCTTAGCTTCCTGGCGGGAGAGCACCTACGAGCAGTACTTC.

This clone occurred once. Other DNA sequences in the same sample also yield this CDR3. V usage is TRBV5-1 and J usage is TRBJ1-4; 10 nucleotides agree with TRBD1. The CDR3 consists of 15 residues. The junction had 8 bases not matched to a gene; V was cut back by 4 bases and J by 8 bases. Germline CDR1 is SGHRS and CDR2 is YFSETQ. CDR3 coding DNA: TGCGCCAGCAGCCTAGTTGGGACAGGGGACGAAAAACTGTTTTTT. It specifies CASSLVGTGDEKLFF. The full variable domain, its missing parts supplied by reference TRBV5-1 and TRBJ1-4, is KAGVTQTPRYLIKTRGQQVTLSCSPISGHRSVSWYQQTPGQGLQFLFEYFSETQRNKGNFPGRFSGRQFSNSRSEMNVSTLELGDSALYLCASSLVGTGDEKLFFGSGTQLSVL.

The chain is built from TRBV7-7 and TRBJ1-5; possibly TRBD1 for D (5 bases). Per germline, CDR1 SSHAT and CDR2 FNYEAQ (reference sequence). This CDR3 region has 17 residues. V lost 1 base and J lost 1, with 14 bases in between. This CDR3 is CASSLGFQGISNQPQHF. The CDR3 coding sequence is TGTGCCAGCAGCTTAGGTTTCCAGGGTATAAGCAATCAGCCCCAGCATTTT.

This CDR3 reads CASSAGELGQGYAAGELFF. In nucleotides, the CDR3 is TGTGCCAGCAGCGCAGGAGAGCTCGGACAGGGATATGCGGCCGGGGAGCTGTTTTTT. The J gene is TRBJ2-2, the V gene TRBV7-3, with TRBD1 matching 8 bases. Germline values: CDR1 SGHTA, CDR2 FQGTGA. The CDR3 contains 19 residues. V dropped 5 bases and J dropped 6; count of bases not matched to a gene: 20.

In nucleotides, the CDR3 is TGCGCCAGCAGAGGGGGCGTAAGTGAAAAACTGTTTTTT. It translates to CASRGGVSEKLFF. The chain couples TRBV10-1 to TRBJ1-4, with 7 bases fitting TRBD1. V dropped 6 bases and J dropped 7; count of bases not matched to a gene: 5. CDR1 is WNHNN, CDR2 SYGVQD, per germline (reference sequence). This CDR3 is built from 13 residues.

The chain is built from TRBV5-8 and TRBJ1-5; D possibly corresponds to TRBD1 (6 bases). Germline V gives CDR1 SGHTS, CDR2 YDEGEE. The CDR3 has 16 amino acids. The ends were cut back, 1 base at V and 0 bases at J, with 11 bases in the middle. The CDR3 region has the DNA TGTGCCAGCAGCTTGTCAGGGGAATATAGCAATCAGCCCCAGCATTTT. It yields the protein CASSLSGEYSNQPQHF.

J is TRBJ2-1 and V is TRBV2; D might be TRBD2 (6 bases). Germline V CDR1 and CDR2: SNHLY, FYNNEI. Trimming left V 2 bases short and J 3 bases short, with 11 bases between. The CDR3 covers 15 residues. CDR3 DNA: TGTGCCAGCAGTGAAAGCCTAGCGCTCTACAATGAGCAGTTCTTC. This codes for CASSESLALYNEQFF. Full variable domain (missing parts from reference TRBV2 and TRBJ2-1): EPEVTQTPSHQVTQMGQEVILRCVPISNHLYFYWYRQILGQKVEFLVSFYNNEISEKSEIFDDQFSVERPDGSNFTLKIRSTKLEDSAMYFCASSESLALYNEQFFGPGTRLTVL.

J is TRBJ1-5 and V is TRBV28, with D possibly TRBD1 on 5 matching bases. The CDR3 is made up of 14 amino acids. CDR1 MDHEN and CDR2 SYDVKM come from the germline V gene. V dropped 2 bases and J dropped 6 bases, with 11 bases sitting between them. The DNA of the CDR3 is TGTGCCAGCAGTTTAATGGGGGGAACTCAGCCCCAGCATTTT. It encodes CASSLMGGTQPQHF.

This clone was recorded once. This chain connects TRBV9 to TRBJ1-2; 7 bases are shared with TRBD1. V lost 0 bases, J lost 3 bases, and 5 bases stayed unmatched. This CDR3 spans 15 amino acids. The germline CDR1 and CDR2 sequences are SGDLS and YYNGEE. The CDR3 protein is CASSVAPGGDYGYTF. CDR3 nucleotides: TGTGCCAGCAGCGTAGCCCCAGGGGGGGACTATGGCTACACCTTC.

The chain carries TRBV5-5 and TRBJ2-7; D may be TRBD2 (5 bases). Germline CDR1 reads SGHKS; CDR2 reads YYEKEE (reference sequence). The CDR3 loop spans 16 amino acids. V was shortened by 0 bases and J by 2 bases, with 15 bases between the two germline ends. Written as DNA, the CDR3 is TGTGCCAGCAGCTTGGGGACCCCACTCGGGGCCTACGAGCAGTACTTC. Amino acids: CASSLGTPLGAYEQYF.

The chain combines TRBV5-4 with TRBJ2-3; 13 bases match TRBD2. V dropped 4 bases and J dropped 4; count of bases not matched to a gene: 6. The CDR3 is made up of 16 amino acids. Germline CDR1 SGHNT, CDR2 YYREEE (reference sequence). As DNA, the CDR3 is TGTGCCAGCAGCCAACTAGCGGGAGGGTCTCCAGATACGCAGTATTTT. This sequence encodes CASSQLAGGSPDTQYF.

This chain uses TRBV5-1 with TRBJ2-7; a possible D gene is TRBD2 (5 bases). The CDR3 loop spans 16 amino acids. CDR1 and CDR2 (germline): SGHRS, YFSETQ. Trimming took off 4 bases at V and 6 bases at J, with 23 bases between the two ends. The CDR3 bases are TGCGCCAGCAGCGTGGAACCTCTTGCGGGCCTCTCCGAGCAGTACTTC. This translates into CASSVEPLAGLSEQYF.

This chain uses TRBV30 with TRBJ2-3; TRBD1 agrees at 8 bases. CDR1 and CDR2 (germline): GTSNPN, SVGIG (reference sequence). The V segment lost 4 bases and the J segment 4 bases; nucleotides outside the gene matches: 10. The CDR3 length is 15 residues. CDR3 protein: CAWTKGTGVADTQYF. DNA of the CDR3: TGTGCCTGGACAAAAGGGACAGGTGTCGCAGATACGCAGTATTTT.

The chain joins TRBV27 to TRBJ2-2, with a weak D call TRBD2 (5 bases). CDR1 and CDR2 (germline): MNHEY, SMNVEV (reference sequence). This CDR3 has 14 residues. Trimming took off 3 bases at V and 7 bases at J, with 12 bases between the two ends. CDR3 amino acids: CASSFSRVVGELFF. In DNA, the CDR3 is TGTGCCAGCAGTTTTTCGAGGGTGGTCGGGGAGCTGTTTTTT.

The genes are TRBV6-1 and TRBJ1-2; the D gene is possibly TRBD1 (5 bases). Trimming cost V 4 bases and J 8 bases, with 11 bases left between them. Germline V gives CDR1 MNHNS, CDR2 SASEGT. This CDR3 spans 12 amino acids. The CDR3, as DNA: TGTGCCAGCAGTGCAGGACATGGAGGCTACACCTTC. It translates to CASSAGHGGYTF.

The V and J genes are TRBV2 and TRBJ1-1; the D gene is possibly TRBD1 (6 bases). CDR1 and CDR2 (germline): SNHLY, FYNNEI. V gave up 7 bases and J gave up 1 base, with 10 bases separating them. There are 13 residues in the CDR3. DNA for the CDR3: TGTGCCAGCACCATACAGGGGAACACTGAAGCTTTCTTT. It is translated as CASTIQGNTEAFF. Drawing the rest from reference TRBV2 and TRBJ1-1, the complete variable domain is EPEVTQTPSHQVTQMGQEVILRCVPISNHLYFYWYRQILGQKVEFLVSFYNNEISEKSEIFDDQFSVERPDGSNFTLKIRSTKLEDSAMYFCASTIQGNTEAFFGQGTRLTVV.

In its sample, this clone was seen once. The chain employs TRBV19 and TRBJ2-2; a weak D match, TRBD1 (5 bases). The CDR3 length is 17 residues. Trimming took off 3 bases at V and 3 bases at J, with 17 bases between the two ends. The germline V gene has CDR1 LNHDA and CDR2 SQIVND (reference sequence). Written as DNA, the CDR3 is TGTGCCAGTAGTATTAAGACAGACCTAATGGACACCGGGGAGCTGTTTTTT. Encoded protein: CASSIKTDLMDTGELFF. Combining the CDR3 with reference TRBV19 and TRBJ2-2 gives the whole variable domain DGGITQSPKYLFRKEGQNVTLSCEQNLNHDAMYWYRQDPGQGLRLIYYSQIVNDFQKGDIAEGYSVSREKKESFPLTVTSAQKNPTAFYLCASSIKTDLMDTGELFFGEGSRLTVL.

The genes are TRBV28 and TRBJ2-4; tentatively, D is TRBD1 (6 bases). The CDR3 consists of 14 residues. Trimming pared 7 bases from V and 6 bases from J, leaving 16 bases between. The germline CDR1 and CDR2 sequences are MDHEN and SYDVKM. The CDR3 DNA follows: TGTGCCAGCACCAGGGGTTTCAATGTAAACATTCAGTACTTC. As protein: CASTRGFNVNIQYF.

A word on this clone: The sample contains more than one DNA sequence encoding this CDR3. This sequence joins TRBV18 and TRBJ1-3, with a weak D call TRBD1 (5 bases). The V gene lost 3 bases and the J gene lost 0 bases, with 6 bases spanning the gap. There are 14 residues in the CDR3. The germline V gene has CDR1 KGHSH and CDR2 LQKENI. CDR3 sequence reads: CASSPRVSGNTIYF. The CDR3 bases are TGTGCCAGCTCACCCAGGGTCTCTGGAAACACCATATATTTT.

The chain employs TRBV29-1 and TRBJ2-7; D is perhaps TRBD2 (6 bases). Germline values: CDR1 SQVTM, CDR2 ANQGSEA. The CDR3 extends over 12 amino acids. V dropped 4 bases and J dropped 7 bases, with 14 bases sitting between them. The DNA of the CDR3 is TGCAGCGTTGGGAGGGCCTCCAGTGAGCAGTACTTC. Protein: CSVGRASSEQYF.

The CDR3, as DNA: TGTGCCTGGAGTGTACAGGGGGCAAGAGATCAGCCCCAGCATTTT. It yields the protein CAWSVQGARDQPQHF. The chain couples TRBV30 to TRBJ1-5; TRBD1 matches at 9 bases. After removal of 0 bases from V and 5 bases from J, the junction contained 5 bases not matched to a gene. Germline CDR1 GTSNPN, CDR2 SVGIG (reference sequence). The CDR3 consists of 15 residues.